The TCR beta chain described here comes from a study of blood T cell repertoires in COVID-19. Method: immunoSEQ multiplex PCR; TCRdb's copy keeps in-frame clones and lacks some. The sample shows approximately 200,000 clones, 80% to 90% of them seen only once. CDR1 is SGHRS, CDR2 YFSETQ, per germline. V lost 4 bases and J lost 0, with 5 bases in between. This CDR3 has 14 amino acids. This chain links TRBV5-1 with TRBJ2-6; D unresolved. This TCR came from a young man with COVID-19, enrolled during active disease. Material: peripheral blood. The CDR3 spells CASSLSSGANVLTF. Here the CDR3 DNA reads TGCGCCAGCAGCCTATCCTCTGGGGCCAACGTCCTGACTTTC.